The present TCR beta chain was sequenced within a study of T cells in Graves' hyperthyroidism and ophthalmopathy (dated by TCRdb to between 2018 and 2021). With regard to the full study: Peripheral blood samples were taken at the time of initial diagnosis, prior to any treatment. To identify TCR V-J signatures that set the groups apart, the researchers used a discovery cohort of roughly 100 patients, made up of around 40 with Graves' ophthalmopathy and some 58 with stable Graves' hyperthyroidism. An independent validation cohort of 18 to 20 hyperthyroidism patients and 17 patients who later progressed to ophthalmopathy tested prospective prediction of ophthalmopathy. The 90 to 100 discovery patients were randomly split 7:3 into training and test sets. In several Graves' hyperthyroidism patients, the study also compared T-cell repertoires from thyroid tissue with T-cell repertoires from blood. Following sampling, methimazole starting at 30 mg daily was given to hyperthyroidism patients, and high-dose intravenous methylprednisolone was given to ophthalmopathy patients. TCR Vbeta CDR3 sequencing of some 140 peripheral blood samples (43 ophthalmopathy, 75 to 85 hyperthyroidism and 17 progressor patients) is reported in the paper.

The full study reports these points: Most expanded thyroid clonotypes (frequency above 0.001) were also detected in blood, a finding suggesting that blood repertoires may reflect thyroid immune responses. A 13 V-J signature model separated ophthalmopathy from stable hyperthyroidism, with around 90% sensitivity and roughly 84% specificity in cross-validation and 80%/75% in testing. Sample size was not statistically predetermined, and investigators were not blinded to group allocation. In validation, progression to ophthalmopathy was predicted by the model with nearly 71% sensitivity and 72.22% specificity, a median of about 6.4 months before onset.

This clonotype was observed many times. What this receptor recognizes is not known. No much larger clonotype is one base removed from it; base qualities were not supplied. CDR1 and CDR2, per the germline V gene (reference sequence), are SEHNR and FQNEAQ. Including the terminal cysteine and phenylalanine, the CDR3 comprises 16 residues. Of all the DNA, just the CDR3 is kept, 48 bases in frame from base 1. Trimming removed 3 bases from V and 5 bases from J, leaving 19 bases between the germline ends. The TCR beta CDR3 regions were amplified from the RNA transcripts. The TCR CDR3 was subjected to a first round of RT-PCR using the HTBI primer set and the Qiagen OneStep RT-PCR kit. The libraries were constructed in a second round of multiplex PCR and then size-selected and purified. Paired-end sequencing of the libraries was performed with 100 bp reads on an Illumina HiSeq2000. The study's processing was this. Raw data were processed with SOAPnuke, discarding reads with adapters, uncalled bases, mean Phred below 15, or no exact constant-primer or identifier match. High-quality paired reads were merged with COPE v1.2.5, and unique nucleotide sequences were defined as clonotypes. MiTCR v1.1 was used to align clonotypes to the IMGT TRBV, TRBD and TRBJ reference segments. Only V-J combinations with frequency above 0.0001, covering about 99% of repertoires, were analysed. The TCS score was defined as F50 (clonal expansion) divided by E x V (chaos), with BLOSUM62-based TCRdist calculated between CDR3 peptides within each V-J. Welch's t-statistics and random forest reduced around 550 V-J features to fewer than 15, which were used in a naive Bayes classifier (R e1071). TCRdb passed the public sequencing reads through fastp at Q25 and MiXCR, retaining productive beta sequences. Entries that share a CDR3 protein sequence are merged under the most common genes and DNA. The V and J calls follow TCRdb's processing rather than the paper's. The sample includes roughly 660,000 distinct CDR3 sequences, with 15% to 20% observed a single time. The ten largest make up roughly 15% of the sample.

Stable Graves' hyperthyroidism was defined as the absence of progression to ophthalmopathy over 18 months of follow-up. Hyperthyroidism patients were newly diagnosed, had a disease duration of under 2 months, and were aged 18 to 65 years. Any patient with an uncontrolled infection, another autoimmune disease, pregnancy or lactation was excluded. Clinical symptoms, serum thyroxine and TRAb, thyroid ultrasound, and orbital computed tomography formed the basis for the diagnoses. Ficoll-Paque density gradient centrifugation was used to isolate PBMCs from about 9 ml of fresh peripheral blood. Trizol reagent was used to extract total RNA, and RNA quality was then checked on an Agilent 2100 Bioanalyzer.

Sequencing input: blood. Recombination linked TRBV7-9 to TRBJ2-5; a confident D gene designation cannot be given. The source is a man between 45 and 60 years old with Graves' hyperthyroidism. Here the CDR3 is given as CASSFRSWGSTETQYF. The DNA sequence follows: TGTGCCAGCAGCTTTCGTTCCTGGGGAAGTACGGAGACCCAGTACTTC.